The next 21 T cell receptor beta chains were all read from a single sample in a study of shared clonotypes between healthy human individuals (dated by TCRdb to 2018 to 2020). The receptor library was made with the immunoSEQ multiplex PCR assay. Here the immuneACCESS table is served through TCRdb, limited to in-frame sequences with V and J called. Missing clones are a known gap in these copies; in checked studies unresolved V genes cover under half, and the rest lacks a known reason. Counted in this sample were hundreds of thousands of clones; 90% to 97% of them appeared once. The ten largest clonotypes hold roughly 0.06% of the sample. Material: naive CD4+ T cells sorted from blood. The cell subset or site label of this sample denotes: CD45RA+ positively selected. These receptors all stem from a woman in her 30s in good health.

A remark on this clone: This sample includes further DNA sequences coding for the same CDR3. The genes are TRBV28 and TRBJ1-2; weak D call: TRBD1 (6 bases). CDR3 size: 13 residues. V lost 3 bases to trimming and J lost 4 bases, with 9 bases between them. Germline V gene data show CDR1 as MDHEN and CDR2 as SYDVKM. DNA for the CDR3: TGTGCCAGCAGTTTGGGGGGCTTCTATGGCTACACCTTC. It specifies CASSLGGFYGYTF.

This chain links TRBV4-1 with TRBJ1-5; no clear D. The CDR3 is made up of 16 amino acids. Germline assignment: CDR1 MGHRA and CDR2 YSYEKL. Trimming cost V 3 bases and J 0 bases, with 12 bases left between them. DNA for the CDR3: TGCGCCAGCAGCCAGGTGGACGGTTATAGCAATCAGCCCCAGCATTTT. This codes for CASSQVDGYSNQPQHF.

As DNA, the CDR3 is TGTGCCTGGAGTGTCCCGTCCCGGGACAGGAGATCCCGAGGATACTATGGCTACACCTTC. Encoded protein: CAWSVPSRDRRSRGYYGYTF. J is TRBJ1-2 and V is TRBV30, with TRBD1 matching over 8 bases. The V gene end was trimmed by 0 bases and the J gene end by 3 bases; junction bases not matched to a gene: 21. The CDR3 spans 20 residues. In germline, CDR1 is GTSNPN, CDR2 SVGIG (reference sequence).

The genes are TRBV7-8 and TRBJ2-2, with TRBD2 matching 9 bases. The CDR3 extends over 15 amino acids. Germline V gene data show CDR1 as SGHVS and CDR2 as FQNEAQ. With V trimmed by 4 bases and J by 6 bases, 6 bases remained unmatched. CDR3 sequence: CASSWDSGRSGELFF. CDR3 bases: TGTGCCAGCAGCTGGGATAGCGGGAGATCCGGGGAGCTGTTTTTT.

The chain combines TRBV4-2 with TRBJ2-6; 15 bases map to TRBD2. V shed 4 bases and J 2 bases; nucleotides not matched to a gene: 3. Looked up from germline, CDR1 is LGHNA and CDR2 is YNFKEQ. The CDR3 is 18 residues long. For the CDR3, the DNA is TGTGCCAGCAGCCGCGGGACTAGCGGGAGGACTGGGGCCAACGTCCTGACTTTC. Amino acid sequence: CASSRGTSGRTGANVLTF.

This chain joins TRBV19 and TRBJ2-5, with a tentative D call TRBD2 (6 bases). There are 14 residues in the CDR3. Germline CDR1 reads LNHDA; CDR2 reads SQIVND (reference sequence). V was clipped by 3 bases and J by 5 bases, with 13 bases between them. Written as DNA, the CDR3 is TGTGCCAGTAGTATTACGGGAGTAATGGAGACCCAGTACTTC. It codes for CASSITGVMETQYF.

The V call is TRBV7-3, the J call TRBJ2-6; D is unclear. The germline V gene has CDR1 SGHTA and CDR2 FQGTGA. This CDR3 contains 15 residues. Trimming stripped 6 bases from V and 0 bases from J, with 9 bases between. Written as DNA, the CDR3 is TGTGCCAGCAGGAAAAAAAGCTCTGGGGCCAACGTCCTGACTTTC. Protein sequence: CASRKKSSGANVLTF.

A remark on this clone: The sample has other DNA sequences that encode this CDR3 too. V and J are TRBV19 and TRBJ2-7; D is unclear. CDR1 and CDR2 (germline): LNHDA, SQIVND (reference sequence). The CDR3 contains 14 residues. V dropped 4 bases and J dropped 2 bases, with 12 bases sitting between them. In DNA, the CDR3 is TGTGCCAGTAGTAGACAACTGGTGACCTACGAGCAGTACTTC. Translated, it gives CASSRQLVTYEQYF.

The V gene is TRBV6-4, the J gene TRBJ2-3, with 11 nucleotides matching TRBD2. CDR1 is MRHNA and CDR2 is SNTAGT in the germline V gene. This CDR3 is 17 amino acids long. V gave up 6 bases and J gave up 2 bases; unmatched junction bases: 10. CDR3 residues: CASSHPLAGEDTDTQYF. CDR3 bases: TGTGCCAGCAGCCATCCACTAGCGGGAGAGGACACAGATACGCAGTATTTT.

This sequence joins TRBV5-1 and TRBJ1-1; possible D gene TRBD1, 5 bases. The CDR3 length is 14 residues. The germline V and J ends were trimmed by 0 bases and 3 bases, with 9 bases remaining between them. CDR1 is SGHRS, CDR2 YFSETQ, per germline. The CDR3 bases are TGCGCCAGCAGCTTGGGGACATCCTACACTGAAGCTTTCTTT. It specifies CASSLGTSYTEAFF.

The sample holds one count of this clone. The chain recombines TRBV5-1 with TRBJ2-5, with D perhaps TRBD1 (7 bases). The J call is in doubt because the DNA end fits TRBJ2-7 better. Germline-derived CDR1 and CDR2 are SGHRS and YFSETQ. This CDR3 contains 15 residues. CDR3 protein: CASRRDSEFPYEQYF. CDR3 bases: TGCGCCAGCAGGCGGGACAGCGAATTCCCCTACGAGCAGTACTTC.

This clone was observed once. This sequence joins TRBV18 and TRBJ1-1, with unresolved D. CDR1 is KGHSH and CDR2 is LQKENI in the germline V gene. CDR3 length: 14 residues. Deletions cut 6 bases from V and 6 bases from J, with 17 bases between. The CDR3 loop is CASSLNPARSEAFF. In DNA form, the CDR3 reads TGTGCCAGCTCCCTTAACCCGGCTAGGTCTGAAGCTTTCTTT.

This CDR3 reads CASRVTGGKGEKLFF. The CDR3 DNA is TGTGCCAGCAGAGTAACAGGGGGCAAGGGTGAAAAACTGTTTTTT. V is TRBV6-5 and J is TRBJ1-4, with 9 bases that match TRBD1. This CDR3 comprises 15 residues. V shed 6 bases, J shed 7 bases, and the junction held 9 bases outside the gene matches. Germline V CDR1 and CDR2: MNHEY, SVGAGI.

The J gene is TRBJ1-1, the V gene TRBV7-9, with D maybe TRBD1 (6 bases). This CDR3 region has 13 residues. The V end lost 5 bases, the J end lost 3 bases, and 10 bases lay between the germline ends. CDR1 and CDR2 (germline): SEHNR, FQNEAQ (reference sequence). CDR3: CASSRQDHTEAFF. CDR3 sequence (DNA): TGTGCCAGCAGCCGACAGGACCACACTGAAGCTTTCTTT.

This sequence joins TRBV27 and TRBJ1-3; 8 bases map to TRBD1. J gave up 1 base and V 6 bases, and 14 bases lay outside the gene matches. The CDR3 extends over 18 amino acids. The germline gives CDR1 MNHEY, CDR2 SMNVEV (reference sequence). CDR3 sequence (DNA): TGTGCCAGCAGCTCCCGGCCCGAGAGGGACAGGTCTGGAAACACCATATATTTT. Protein sequence: CASSSRPERDRSGNTIYF.

The chain carries TRBV5-6 and TRBJ1-6; D call uncertain. Trimming removed 0 bases from V and 5 bases from J, with 9 bases in between. Germline CDR1 SGHDT, CDR2 YYEEEE. The CDR3 has 15 amino acids. The CDR3 DNA follows: TGTGCCAGCAGCTTGGGACCAGCCGATAATTCACCCCTCCACTTT. Its translation is CASSLGPADNSPLHF.

V is TRBV28 and J is TRBJ2-5; 7 nucleotides align to TRBD2. The J call may be in error: the DNA end matches TRBJ2-7 better. The CDR3 spans 13 residues. Germline CDR1 is MDHEN and CDR2 is SYDVKM. CDR3 nucleotide sequence: TGTGCCAGCAGTTTGGCTAGCGGCTACGAGCAGTACTTC. Translation gives CASSLASGYEQYF.

This chain joins TRBV19 and TRBJ1-2; 8 bases are a match to TRBD1. Per the germline V gene, CDR1 is LNHDA and CDR2 is SQIVND (reference sequence). This CDR3 has 11 amino acids. Trimming removed 10 bases from V and 7 bases from J; junction bases left unmatched: 5. CDR3 in amino acids: CATGTGAGYTF. The CDR3 DNA sequence: TGTGCCACCGGGACAGGCGCTGGCTACACCTTC.

This clone came up once. The gene calls are TRBV2 and TRBJ1-5; D remains unclear. Germline loops: CDR1 SNHLY, CDR2 FYNNEI. The CDR3 extends over 15 amino acids. Trimming pared 7 bases from V and 6 bases from J, leaving 19 bases between. CDR3 nucleotides: TGTGCCAGCACCCTCCTGTCTAAGGTGGGTCAGCCCCAGCATTTT. Protein: CASTLLSKVGQPQHF.

CDR3 sequence: CASSVGDSGWREDEETQYF. In nucleotides, the CDR3 is TGTGCCAGCAGCGTAGGAGATAGCGGGTGGCGGGAGGATGAGGAGACCCAGTACTTC. This sequence joins TRBV9 and TRBJ2-5; 8 bases map to TRBD2. There are 19 residues in the CDR3. Germline loops: CDR1 SGDLS, CDR2 YYNGEE. V was pared by 0 bases and J by 5 bases, with 18 bases of the junction left unmatched.

The rearrangement uses TRBV27 and TRBJ2-5, with D possibly matching TRBD2 (5 bases). V was cut by 4 bases and J by 5 bases, with 11 bases left in between. The CDR3 contains 13 residues. Germline CDR1 is MNHEY and CDR2 is SMNVEV (reference sequence). The CDR3 DNA is TGTGCCAGCAGTTATGCCGGGATGGAGACCCAGTACTTC. It is translated as CASSYAGMETQYF.